A selection of T cell receptor beta chains follows, all from one sample in a study of blood T cell repertoires in COVID-19. The assay was immunoSEQ multiplex PCR, and TCRdb's table has in-frame clones only and misses some. The sample shows about 220,000 clones, roughly 85% of them seen only once. Sequencing was done on a sample of peripheral blood. These receptors were taken from a woman in her seventies with COVID-19, enrolled during active disease. CDR3s include the opening cysteine and the closing phenylalanine or tryptophan. D genes are given only for firm matches. The size field is filled for only some rows; it gives once, few, many or a size class.

>TRBJ2-3|NA|TRBV19|TRBD1
TGTGCCAGTAGTGGCAGGGGGTTGAGCACAGATACGCAGTATTTT
CASSGRGLSTDTQYF
>TRBJ1-2|NA|TRBV6-5|NA
TGTGCCAGCAGTTACTCAGAGGGAGTGGTTCATGGCTACACCTTC
CASSYSEGVVHGYTF
>TRBJ2-7|NA|TRBV6-5|NA
TGTGCCAGCAGTTACTCGTACAGCGGAGTTGGGGAGCAGTACTTC
CASSYSYSGVGEQYF
>TRBJ2-5|NA|TRBV29-1|NA
TGCAGCGTTGAAGAGACGGGACAAGAGACCCAGTACTTC
CSVEETGQETQYF
>TRBJ2-5|NA|TRBV5-1|TRBD2
TGCGCCAGCAGCTTCGGACTAGCGGAGCAAGAGACCCAGTACTTC
CASSFGLAEQETQYF
>TRBJ1-6|NA|TRBV11-3|NA
TGTGCCAGCAGCTCCCGGCGGGGAGGAAGCTCACCCCTCCACTTT
CASSSRRGGSSPLHF
>TRBJ1-2|NA|TRBV19|NA
TGTGCCAGTAGTATTGAGCCCACGGGAGCACCCTATGGCTACACCTTC
CASSIEPTGAPYGYTF
>TRBJ2-2|NA|TRBV12-5|TRBD1
TGTGCTAGTGGTACAAGACAGGGCTCGGACGGGGAGCTGTTTTTT
CASGTRQGSDGELFF
>TRBJ1-1|NA|TRBV12-3/TRBV12-4|TRBD1
TGTGCCAGCAGTCTACAGGGGTACACTGAAGCTTTCTTT
CASSLQGYTEAFF
>TRBJ1-5|NA|TRBV6-5|NA
TGTGCCAGCAGTTCAGGCAGGGTTACAAATCAGCCCCAGCATTTT
CASSSGRVTNQPQHF
>TRBJ2-7|NA|TRBV2|NA
TGTGCCAGCAGTGACCTGGTAGGGGCCCCCTACGAGCAGTACTTC
CASSDLVGAPYEQYF
>TRBJ2-7|NA|TRBV27|NA
TGTGCCAGCAGTCCCCTTGGAGGTCCAGCCTACGAGCAGTACTTC
CASSPLGGPAYEQYF
>TRBJ1-1|NA|TRBV19|NA
TGTGCCAGTAGCCTACAGATGAACACTGAAGCTTTCTTT
CASSLQMNTEAFF
>TRBJ2-1|NA|TRBV24-1|NA
TGTGCCACCAGTGAGGCAGGAGGGACCTACAATGAGCAGTTCTTC
CATSEAGGTYNEQFF
>TRBJ2-2|NA|TRBV7-7|TRBD1
TGTGCTAGCAGTCCCGGGACAGGGGGCCCCGGGGAGCTGTTTTTT
CASSPGTGGPGELFF
>TRBJ2-2|NA|TRBV2|TRBD1
TGTGCCAGCAGTCCGGGACAGGGAAACACCGGGGAGCTGTTTTTT
CASSPGQGNTGELFF
>TRBJ1-6|once|TRBV28|TRBD1
TGTGCCAGCAGTTTGGGACAGAGAAATTCACCCCTCCACTTT
CASSLGQRNSPLHF
>TRBJ2-5|NA|TRBV6-2/TRBV6-3|NA
TGTGCCAGCAGTTCGCAGGAAGAGACCCAGTACTTC
CASSSQEETQYF
>TRBJ2-3|NA|TRBV7-3|TRBD2
TGTGCCAGCAGCTCCCTTGGTAGGCTAGCGGGGGGCACAGATACGCAGTATTTT
CASSSLGRLAGGTDTQYF
>TRBJ1-2|NA|TRBV5-1|NA
TGCGCCAGCAGCCTCACACAGGGAGTCTATGGCTACACCTTC
CASSLTQGVYGYTF
>TRBJ2-5|NA|TRBV25-1|TRBD2
TGTGCCAGCAGTGTGATAGCGGGGCCCGCCCCCGAGACCCAGTACTTC
CASSVIAGPAPETQYF
>TRBJ2-5|few|TRBV4-1|TRBD2
TGCGCCAGCAGCCGGTCGACTAGCGGAGAGACCCAGTACTTC
CASSRSTSGETQYF
>TRBJ2-5|few|TRBV10-3|NA
TGTGCCATCAGTGACCGTCCCCAAGAGACCCAGTACTTC
CAISDRPQETQYF
>TRBJ2-1|NA|TRBV5-1|TRBD2
TGCGCCAGCAGCTTGGCTCTAGCGGGAGGTTTAGGCGGAGGCAATGAGCAGTTCTTC
CASSLALAGGLGGGNEQFF
>TRBJ1-1|NA|TRBV19|NA
TGTGCCAGTAGTATAAACAGGGAGAACACTGAAGCTTTCTTT
CASSINRENTEAFF
>TRBJ1-1|NA|TRBV2|NA
TGTGCCACCAAACAGGACAAGAACACTGAAGCTTTCTTT
CATKQDKNTEAFF
>TRBJ1-3|many|TRBV18|NA
TGTGCCAGCTCACCTTATCGGGACTCTGGAAACACCATATATTTT
CASSPYRDSGNTIYF
>TRBJ2-5|NA|TRBV11-2|NA
TGTGCCAGCAGCTTAGACCTCATTAGTTCAGAGACCCAGTACTTC
CASSLDLISSETQYF
>TRBJ1-2|NA|TRBV6-5|TRBD1
TGTGCCAGCAGCTACGGACAGGGCAACTATGGCTACACCTTC
CASSYGQGNYGYTF
>TRBJ2-1|NA|TRBV27|NA
TGTGCCAGCAGTTCTACCTTAAGTATATCCTACAATGAGCAGTTCTTC
CASSSTLSISYNEQFF
>TRBJ2-3|NA|TRBV4-1|TRBD2
TGCGCCAGCTTGCCCGGGACTAGCGCGACAGATACGCAGTATTTT
CASLPGTSATDTQYF
>TRBJ2-1|few|TRBV7-2|TRBD1
TGTGCCAGCAGCTTTATCGGCCAGGGGGCTGATGAGCAGTTCTTC
CASSFIGQGADEQFF
>TRBJ1-4|NA|TRBV19|NA
TGTGCCAGTAGCCCAAACGCAGGGCGGCATAATGAAAAACTGTTTTTT
CASSPNAGRHNEKLFF
>TRBJ1-1|NA|TRBV6-1|NA
TGTGCCAGCAGTGACAGGGGAAGTATGAACACTGAAGCTTTCTTT
CASSDRGSMNTEAFF
>TRBJ2-1|NA|TRBV25-1|NA
TGTGCCAGCAGCAGGTCCCAGGGAATGAATGAGCAGTTCTTC
CASSRSQGMNEQFF
>TRBJ1-2|NA|TRBV5-4|NA
TGTGCCAGCAGCTTGGCAGGGGATGTCTATGGCTACACCTTC
CASSLAGDVYGYTF
>TRBJ2-7|NA|TRBV10-3|TRBD1
TGTGCCATCAGGGGACAGGGAGCCGGCTACGAGCAGTACTTC
CAIRGQGAGYEQYF
>TRBJ1-2|NA|TRBV13|TRBD1
TGTGCCAGCAGCTTAAGTCCGGACAGGGGAGGGAACTATGGCTACACCTTC
CASSLSPDRGGNYGYTF
>TRBJ2-3|NA|TRBV9|NA
TGTGCCAGCAGCGTAGAAGCTATCACAGATACGCAGTATTTT
CASSVEAITDTQYF
>TRBJ2-1|NA|TRBV7-2|TRBD2
TGTGCCAGCAGCTTAACTAGCGGGTTCTACAATGAGCAGTTCTTC
CASSLTSGFYNEQFF
>TRBJ2-1|NA|TRBV23-1|NA
TGCGCCAGCAGTCAATCGATAGGGGCTTACAATGAGCAGTTCTTC
CASSQSIGAYNEQFF
>TRBJ2-1|NA|TRBV7-3|TRBD1
TGTGCCAGCAGCTCAAATAGTCACAGGGGGAATGAGCAGTTCTTC
CASSSNSHRGNEQFF
>TRBJ1-2|NA|TRBV11-2|NA
TGTGCCAGCAGCTTAGATCTAAGGGGGAAGTATGGCTACACCTTC
CASSLDLRGKYGYTF
>TRBJ2-7|NA|TRBV7-3|TRBD1
TGTGCCAGCAGCATGGGACAGTCCTACGAGCAGTACTTC
CASSMGQSYEQYF
>TRBJ2-2|NA|TRBV18|TRBD1
TGTGCCAGCTCACCAAGAGGACAGGGGGATACCGGGGAGCTGTTTTTT
CASSPRGQGDTGELFF
>TRBJ1-5|NA|TRBV6-2/TRBV6-3|TRBD1
TGTGCCAGCAGCCGGGACAGGGGGCTTGATCAGCCCCAGCATTTT
CASSRDRGLDQPQHF
>TRBJ2-5|once|TRBV15|NA
TGTGCCACCAGCGGAGATAACAGGGTTTTCCAAGAGACCCAGTACTTC
CATSGDNRVFQETQYF
>TRBJ1-1|NA|TRBV4-1|NA
TGCGCCAGCAGCCAAGATCTTTGGCTGAACACTGAAGCTTTCTTT
CASSQDLWLNTEAFF